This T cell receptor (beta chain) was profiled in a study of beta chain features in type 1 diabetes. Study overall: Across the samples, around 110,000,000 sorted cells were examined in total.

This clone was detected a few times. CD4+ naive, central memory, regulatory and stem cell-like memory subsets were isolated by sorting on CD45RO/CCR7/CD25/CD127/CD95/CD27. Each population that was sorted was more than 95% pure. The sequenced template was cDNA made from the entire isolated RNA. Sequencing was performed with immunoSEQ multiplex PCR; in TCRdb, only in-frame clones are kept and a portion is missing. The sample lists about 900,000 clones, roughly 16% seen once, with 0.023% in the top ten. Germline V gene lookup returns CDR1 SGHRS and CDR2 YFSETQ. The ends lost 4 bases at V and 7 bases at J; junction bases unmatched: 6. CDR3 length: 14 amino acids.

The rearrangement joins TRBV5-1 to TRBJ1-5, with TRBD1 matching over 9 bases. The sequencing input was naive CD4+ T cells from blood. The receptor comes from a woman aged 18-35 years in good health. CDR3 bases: TGCGCCAGCAGCCTAACAGGGGGCTCGCAGCCCCAGCATTTT. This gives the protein CASSLTGGSQPQHF.